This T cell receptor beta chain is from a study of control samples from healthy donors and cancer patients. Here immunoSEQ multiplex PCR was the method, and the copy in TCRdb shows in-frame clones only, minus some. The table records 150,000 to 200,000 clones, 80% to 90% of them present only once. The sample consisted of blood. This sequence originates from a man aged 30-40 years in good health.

For the CDR3, the DNA is TGCGCCAGCAGCCAAGGCAAGGTGAACACTGAAGCTTTCTTT. It yields the protein CASSQGKVNTEAFF. The chain is built from TRBV4-1 and TRBJ1-1; D is undetermined. This CDR3 contains 14 residues. Between the trimmed V and J ends, which lost 1 base and 0 bases, there was a span of 6 bases. CDR1 and CDR2 (germline): MGHRA, YSYEKL.